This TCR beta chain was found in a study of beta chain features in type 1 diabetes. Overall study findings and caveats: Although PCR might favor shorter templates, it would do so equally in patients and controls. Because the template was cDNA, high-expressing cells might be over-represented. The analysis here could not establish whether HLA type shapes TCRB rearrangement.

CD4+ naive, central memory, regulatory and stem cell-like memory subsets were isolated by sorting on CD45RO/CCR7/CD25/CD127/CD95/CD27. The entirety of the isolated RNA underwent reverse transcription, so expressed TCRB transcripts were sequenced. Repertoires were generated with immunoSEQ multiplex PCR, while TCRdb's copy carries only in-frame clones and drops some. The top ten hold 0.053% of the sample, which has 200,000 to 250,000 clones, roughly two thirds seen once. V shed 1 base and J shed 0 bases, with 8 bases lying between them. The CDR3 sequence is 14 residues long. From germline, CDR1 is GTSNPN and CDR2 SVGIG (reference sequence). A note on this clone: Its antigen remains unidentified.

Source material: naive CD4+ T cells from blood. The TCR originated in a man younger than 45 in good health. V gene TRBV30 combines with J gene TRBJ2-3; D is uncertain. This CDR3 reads CAWSGHLSTDTQYF. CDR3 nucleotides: TGTGCCTGGAGTGGACACCTTAGCACAGATACGCAGTATTTT. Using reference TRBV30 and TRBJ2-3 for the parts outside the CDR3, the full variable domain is SQTIHQWPATLVQPVGSPLSLECTVEGTSNPNLYWYRQAAGRGLQLLFYSVGIGQISSEVPQNLSASRPQDRQFILSSKKLLLSDSGFYLCAWSGHLSTDTQYFGPGTRLTVL.